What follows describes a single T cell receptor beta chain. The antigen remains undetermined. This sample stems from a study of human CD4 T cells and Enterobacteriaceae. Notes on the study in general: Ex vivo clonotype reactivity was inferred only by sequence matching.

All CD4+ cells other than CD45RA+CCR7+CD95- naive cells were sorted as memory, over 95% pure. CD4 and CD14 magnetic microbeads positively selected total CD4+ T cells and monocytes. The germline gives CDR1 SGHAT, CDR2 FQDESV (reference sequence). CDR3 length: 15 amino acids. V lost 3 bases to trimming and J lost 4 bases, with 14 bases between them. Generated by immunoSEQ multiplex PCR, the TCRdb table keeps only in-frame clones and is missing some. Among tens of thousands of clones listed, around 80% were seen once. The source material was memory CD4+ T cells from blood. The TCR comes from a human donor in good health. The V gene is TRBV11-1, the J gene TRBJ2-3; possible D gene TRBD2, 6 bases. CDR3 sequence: CASSFAGYEADTQYF. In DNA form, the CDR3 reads TGTGCCAGCAGCTTCGCGGGGTACGAAGCAGATACGCAGTATTTT. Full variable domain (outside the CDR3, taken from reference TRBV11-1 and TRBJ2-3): EAEVAQSPRYKITEKSQAVAFWCDPISGHATLYWYRQILGQGPELLVQFQDESVVDDSQLPKDRFSAERLKGVDSTLKIQPAELGDSAMYLCASSFAGYEADTQYFGPGTRLTVL.